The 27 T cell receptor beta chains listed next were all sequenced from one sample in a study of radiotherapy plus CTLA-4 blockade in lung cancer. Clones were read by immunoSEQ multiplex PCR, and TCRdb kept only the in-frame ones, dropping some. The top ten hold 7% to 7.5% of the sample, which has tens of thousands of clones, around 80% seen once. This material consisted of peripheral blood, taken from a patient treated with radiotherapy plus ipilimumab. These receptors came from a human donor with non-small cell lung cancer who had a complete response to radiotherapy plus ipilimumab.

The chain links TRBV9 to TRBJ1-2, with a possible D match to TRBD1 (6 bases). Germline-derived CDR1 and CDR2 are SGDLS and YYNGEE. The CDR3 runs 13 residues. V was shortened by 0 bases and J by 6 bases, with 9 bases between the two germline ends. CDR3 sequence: CASSVAQGNGYTF. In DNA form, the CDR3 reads TGTGCCAGCAGCGTAGCTCAGGGGAATGGCTACACCTTC.

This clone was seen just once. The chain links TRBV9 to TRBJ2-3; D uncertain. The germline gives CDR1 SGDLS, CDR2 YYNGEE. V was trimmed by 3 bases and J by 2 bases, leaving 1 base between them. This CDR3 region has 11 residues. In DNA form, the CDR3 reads TGTGCCAGCAGCGACACAGATACGCAGTATTTT. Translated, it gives CASSDTDTQYF.

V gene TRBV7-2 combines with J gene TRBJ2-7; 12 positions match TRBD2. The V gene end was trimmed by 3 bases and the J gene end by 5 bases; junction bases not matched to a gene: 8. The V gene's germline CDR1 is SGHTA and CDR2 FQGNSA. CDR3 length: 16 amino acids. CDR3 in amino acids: CASSFGLAGGPDEQYF. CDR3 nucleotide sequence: TGTGCCAGCAGCTTTGGGCTAGCGGGGGGGCCCGACGAGCAGTACTTC.

CDR3 coding DNA: TGCGCCAGCAGTTTTTGGACTAGCGGGATTCAGACCCAGTACTTC. Amino acid sequence: CASSFWTSGIQTQYF. The V call is TRBV5-1, the J call TRBJ2-5, with 12 bases aligning to TRBD2. V was pared by 5 bases and J by 6 bases, with 8 bases of the junction left unmatched. CDR1 SGHRS and CDR2 YFSETQ come from the germline V gene. CDR3 length: 15 amino acids.

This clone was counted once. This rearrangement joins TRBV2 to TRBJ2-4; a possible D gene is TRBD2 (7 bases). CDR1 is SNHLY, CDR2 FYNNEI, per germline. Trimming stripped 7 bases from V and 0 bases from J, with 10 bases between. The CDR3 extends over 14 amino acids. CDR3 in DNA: TGTGCCAGCAAGGGGGGGCCAGCCAAAAACATTCAGTACTTC. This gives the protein CASKGGPAKNIQYF.

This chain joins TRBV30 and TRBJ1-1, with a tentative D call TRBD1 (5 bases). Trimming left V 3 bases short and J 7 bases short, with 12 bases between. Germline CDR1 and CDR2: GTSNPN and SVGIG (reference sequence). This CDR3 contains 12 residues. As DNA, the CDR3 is TGTGCCTGGAGGGGGCTCGTGAGTGAAGCTTTCTTT. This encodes CAWRGLVSEAFF.

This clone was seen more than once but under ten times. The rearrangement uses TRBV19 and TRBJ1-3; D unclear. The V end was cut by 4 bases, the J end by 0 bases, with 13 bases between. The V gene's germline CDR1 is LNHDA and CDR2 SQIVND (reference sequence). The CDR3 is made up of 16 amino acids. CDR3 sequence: CASSSSEFVSGNTIYF. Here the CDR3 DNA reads TGTGCCAGTAGTAGTAGTGAGTTCGTCTCTGGAAACACCATATATTTT.

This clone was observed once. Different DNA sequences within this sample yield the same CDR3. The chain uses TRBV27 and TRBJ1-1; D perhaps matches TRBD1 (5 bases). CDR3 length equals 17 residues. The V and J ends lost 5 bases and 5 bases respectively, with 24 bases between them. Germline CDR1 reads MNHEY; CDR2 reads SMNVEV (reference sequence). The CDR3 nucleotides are TGTGCCAGCAGTGGGGGTCGGAGGTGGGGGGTTAGAACTGAAGCTTTCTTT. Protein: CASSGGRRWGVRTEAFF.

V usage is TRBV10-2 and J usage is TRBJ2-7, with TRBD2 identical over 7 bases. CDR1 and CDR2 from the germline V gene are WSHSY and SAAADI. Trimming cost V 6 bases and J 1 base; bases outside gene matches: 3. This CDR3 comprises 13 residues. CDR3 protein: CASRPGLSYEQYV. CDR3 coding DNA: TGCGCCAGCAGGCCGGGACTATCCTACGAGCAGTACGTC.

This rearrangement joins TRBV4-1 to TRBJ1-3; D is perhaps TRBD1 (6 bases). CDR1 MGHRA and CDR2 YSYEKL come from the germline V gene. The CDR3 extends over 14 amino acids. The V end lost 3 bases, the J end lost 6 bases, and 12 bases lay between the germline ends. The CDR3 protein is CASSHRGRENTIYF. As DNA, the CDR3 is TGCGCCAGCAGCCACAGGGGTCGAGAAAACACCATATATTTT.

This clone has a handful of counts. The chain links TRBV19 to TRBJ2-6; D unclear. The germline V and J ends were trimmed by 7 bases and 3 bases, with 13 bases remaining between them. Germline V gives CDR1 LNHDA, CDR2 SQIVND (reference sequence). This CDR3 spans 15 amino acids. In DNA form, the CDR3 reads TGTGCCAGTACTTCGACCCGCAGTGGGGCCAACGTCCTGACTTTC. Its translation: CASTSTRSGANVLTF.

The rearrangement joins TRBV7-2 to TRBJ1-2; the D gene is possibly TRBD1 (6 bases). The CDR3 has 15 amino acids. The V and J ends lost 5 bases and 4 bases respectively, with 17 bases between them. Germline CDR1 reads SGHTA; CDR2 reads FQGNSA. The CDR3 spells CASSPTTGISYGYTF. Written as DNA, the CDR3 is TGTGCCAGCAGCCCTACGACAGGCATAAGCTATGGCTACACCTTC.

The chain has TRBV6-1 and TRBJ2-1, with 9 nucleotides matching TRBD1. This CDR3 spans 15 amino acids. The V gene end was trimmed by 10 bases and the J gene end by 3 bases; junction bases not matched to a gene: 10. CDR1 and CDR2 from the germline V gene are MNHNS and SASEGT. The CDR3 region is CATYSRTGVYNEQFF. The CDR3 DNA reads TGTGCCACCTACTCTAGGACAGGGGTCTACAATGAGCAGTTCTTC.

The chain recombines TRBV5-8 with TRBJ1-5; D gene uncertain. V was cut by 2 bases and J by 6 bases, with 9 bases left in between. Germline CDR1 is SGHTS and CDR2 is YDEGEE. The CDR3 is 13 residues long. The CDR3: CASSFPLGQPQHF. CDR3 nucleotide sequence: TGTGCCAGCAGCTTCCCCCTGGGTCAGCCCCAGCATTTT.

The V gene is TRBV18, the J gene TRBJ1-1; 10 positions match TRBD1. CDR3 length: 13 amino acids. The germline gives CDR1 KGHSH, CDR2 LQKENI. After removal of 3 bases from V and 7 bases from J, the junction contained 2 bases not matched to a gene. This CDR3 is CASSPGQGNEAFF. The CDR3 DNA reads TGTGCCAGCTCACCGGGACAGGGGAATGAAGCTTTCTTT. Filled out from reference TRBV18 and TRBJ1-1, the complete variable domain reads NAGVMQNPRHLVRRRGQEARLRCSPMKGHSHVYWYRQLPEEGLKFMVYLQKENIIDESGMPKERFSAEFPKEGPSILRIQQVVRGDSAAYFCASSPGQGNEAFFGQGTRLTVV.

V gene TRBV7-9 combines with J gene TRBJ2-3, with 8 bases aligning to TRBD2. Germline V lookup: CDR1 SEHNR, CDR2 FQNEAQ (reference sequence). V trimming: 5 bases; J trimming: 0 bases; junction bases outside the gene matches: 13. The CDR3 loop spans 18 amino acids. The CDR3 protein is CASSRQPIGRESTDTQYF. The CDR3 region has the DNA TGTGCCAGCAGCCGTCAGCCCATCGGGAGGGAAAGCACAGATACGCAGTATTTT.

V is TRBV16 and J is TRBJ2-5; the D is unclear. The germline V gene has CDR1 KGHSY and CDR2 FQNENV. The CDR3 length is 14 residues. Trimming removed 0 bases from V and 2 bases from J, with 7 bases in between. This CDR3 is CASSQSGWQETQYF. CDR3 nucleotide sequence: TGTGCCAGCAGCCAATCGGGCTGGCAAGAGACCCAGTACTTC.

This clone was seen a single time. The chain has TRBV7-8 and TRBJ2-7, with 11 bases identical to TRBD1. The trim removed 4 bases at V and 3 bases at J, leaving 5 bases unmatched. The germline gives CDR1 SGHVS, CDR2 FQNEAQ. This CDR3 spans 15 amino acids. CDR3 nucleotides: TGTGCCAGCAGCTATGGGGACAGGGGGAACTACGAGCAGTACTTC. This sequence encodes CASSYGDRGNYEQYF.

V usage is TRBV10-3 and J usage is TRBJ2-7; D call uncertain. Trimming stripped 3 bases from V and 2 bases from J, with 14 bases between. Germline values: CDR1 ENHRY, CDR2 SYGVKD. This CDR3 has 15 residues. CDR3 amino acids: CAISEGSGGPYEQYF. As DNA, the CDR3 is TGTGCCATCAGTGAAGGGTCAGGCGGACCCTACGAGCAGTACTTC.

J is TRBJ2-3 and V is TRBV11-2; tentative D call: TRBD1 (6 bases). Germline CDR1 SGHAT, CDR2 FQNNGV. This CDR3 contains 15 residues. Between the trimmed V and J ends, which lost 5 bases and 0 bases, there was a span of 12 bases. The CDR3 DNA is TGTGCCAGCAGCCCCAGGGGTCCCAGCACAGATACGCAGTATTTT. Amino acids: CASSPRGPSTDTQYF.

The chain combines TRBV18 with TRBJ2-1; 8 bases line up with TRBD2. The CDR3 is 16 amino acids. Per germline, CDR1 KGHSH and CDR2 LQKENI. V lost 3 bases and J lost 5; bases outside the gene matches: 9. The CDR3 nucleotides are TGTGCCAGCTCACCCCCGGGGGGGACGGATAACAATGAGCAGTTCTTC. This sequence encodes CASSPPGGTDNNEQFF.

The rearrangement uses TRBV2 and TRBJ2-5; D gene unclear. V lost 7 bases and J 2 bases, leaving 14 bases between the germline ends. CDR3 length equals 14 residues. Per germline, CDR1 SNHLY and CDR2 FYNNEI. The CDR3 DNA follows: TGTGCCAGCAAAGAGGTACTTACACAAGAGACCCAGTACTTC. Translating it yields CASKEVLTQETQYF.

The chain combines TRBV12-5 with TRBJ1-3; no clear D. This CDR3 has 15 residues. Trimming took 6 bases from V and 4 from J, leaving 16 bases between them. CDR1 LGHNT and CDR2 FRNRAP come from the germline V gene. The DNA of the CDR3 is TGTGCTAGTGGCTGGGGTGGGAGTCTCGGAAACACCATATATTTT. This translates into CASGWGGSLGNTIYF.

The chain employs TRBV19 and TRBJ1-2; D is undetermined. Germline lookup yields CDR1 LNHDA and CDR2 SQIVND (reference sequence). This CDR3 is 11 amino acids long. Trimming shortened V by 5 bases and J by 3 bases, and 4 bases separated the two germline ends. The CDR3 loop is CASSLDYGYTF. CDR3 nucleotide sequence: TGTGCCAGTAGTTTGGACTATGGCTACACCTTC.

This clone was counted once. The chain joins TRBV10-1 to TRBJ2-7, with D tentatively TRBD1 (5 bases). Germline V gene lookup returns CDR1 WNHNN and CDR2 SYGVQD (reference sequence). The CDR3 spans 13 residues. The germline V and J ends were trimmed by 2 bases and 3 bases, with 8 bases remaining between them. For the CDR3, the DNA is TGCGCCAGCAGTGAGGCAGGGAACTACGAGCAGTACTTC. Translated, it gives CASSEAGNYEQYF.

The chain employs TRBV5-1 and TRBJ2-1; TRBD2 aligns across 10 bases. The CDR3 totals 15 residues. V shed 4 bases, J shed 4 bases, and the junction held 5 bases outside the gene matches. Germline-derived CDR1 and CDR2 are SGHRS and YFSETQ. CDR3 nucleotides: TGCGCCAGCAGCGGGCTAGCGGGAGCATACAATGAGCAGTTCTTC. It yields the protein CASSGLAGAYNEQFF.

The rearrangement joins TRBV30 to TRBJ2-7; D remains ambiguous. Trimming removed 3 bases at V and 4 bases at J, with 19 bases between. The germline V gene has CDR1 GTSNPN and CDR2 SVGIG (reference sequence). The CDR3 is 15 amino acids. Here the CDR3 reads CAWSGTFGIVYEQYF. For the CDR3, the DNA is TGTGCCTGGAGCGGCACCTTTGGGATCGTGTACGAGCAGTACTTC.